This T cell receptor beta chain was found in a study of CD8 T cells in Susac syndrome. Whole-study findings and limits: It was acknowledged in the study that the number of individuals who were included in its TCR sequencing and HLA analysis was relatively small.

Negative magnetic isolation gave CD8+ and CD4+ cells; FACS enriched CD8+ TEMRA. This clonotype has a single count. Its target is unknown. An amount of RNA that ranged from roughly 0.5 to 1 ug was reverse transcribed with random hexamers. immunoSEQ multiplex PCR amplified TCR beta CDR3 across 54 Vbeta, 13 Jbeta. TCRdb reprocessed the immunoSEQ multiplex PCR reads with MiXCR, giving one entry per CDR3 protein. This table has under 200,000 distinct CDR3 sequences, roughly 90% appearing once. Trimming cost V 6 bases and J 0 bases; bases outside gene matches: 11. The germline gives CDR1 MNHNS, CDR2 SASEGT. CDR3 size: 17 residues.

The sequenced material came from CD4+ T cells from PBMCs. This TCR was recovered from a human donor with Susac syndrome. The rearrangement uses TRBV6-1 and TRBJ1-2; 9 positions agree with TRBD1. The CDR3 DNA sequence: TGTGCCAGCAGCAAACAGGGGGCGCGGGAAACTAACTATGGCTACACCTTC. This sequence encodes CASSKQGARETNYGYTF.